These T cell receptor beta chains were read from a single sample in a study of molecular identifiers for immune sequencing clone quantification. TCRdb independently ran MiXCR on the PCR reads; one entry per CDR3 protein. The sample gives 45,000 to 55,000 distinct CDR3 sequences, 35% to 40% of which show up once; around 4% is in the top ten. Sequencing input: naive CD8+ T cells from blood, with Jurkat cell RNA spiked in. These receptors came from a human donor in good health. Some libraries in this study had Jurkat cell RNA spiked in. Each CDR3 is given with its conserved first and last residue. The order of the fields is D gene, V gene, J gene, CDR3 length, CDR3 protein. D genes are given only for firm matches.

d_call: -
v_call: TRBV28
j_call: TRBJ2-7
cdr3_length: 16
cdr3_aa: CASSSPPTRVPYEQYF

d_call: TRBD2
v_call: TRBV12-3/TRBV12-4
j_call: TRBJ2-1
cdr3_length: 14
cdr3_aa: CASSLVSGRNEQFF

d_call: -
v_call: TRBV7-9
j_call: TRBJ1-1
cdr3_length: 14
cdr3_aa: CASSLDLMNTVAFF

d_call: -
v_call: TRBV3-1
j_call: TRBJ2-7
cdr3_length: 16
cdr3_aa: CASSRDIFVATLEQYF

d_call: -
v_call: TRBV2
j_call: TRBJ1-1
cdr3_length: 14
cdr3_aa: CASSEGMGWAEAFF

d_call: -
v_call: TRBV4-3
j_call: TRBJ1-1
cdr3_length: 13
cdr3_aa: CASSQDTGSRAFF

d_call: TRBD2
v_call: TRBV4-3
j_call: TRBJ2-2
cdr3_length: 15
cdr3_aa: CASSQGLAGVGELFF

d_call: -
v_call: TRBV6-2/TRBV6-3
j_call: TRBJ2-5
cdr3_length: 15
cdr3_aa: CASSSYWTEQETQYF

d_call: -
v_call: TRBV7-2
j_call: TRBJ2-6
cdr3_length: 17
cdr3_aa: CASSLPRVLSGANVLTF

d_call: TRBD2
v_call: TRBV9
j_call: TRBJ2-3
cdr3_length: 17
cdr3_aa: CASSVAGREGWTDTQYF

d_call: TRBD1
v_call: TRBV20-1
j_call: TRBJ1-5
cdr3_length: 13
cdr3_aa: CSATGQGNLPQHF

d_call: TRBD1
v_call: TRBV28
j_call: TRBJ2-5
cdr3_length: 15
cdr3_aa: CASSLSGGRGETQYF

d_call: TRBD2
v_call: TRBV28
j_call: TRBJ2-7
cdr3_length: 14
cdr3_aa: CASSPRGGIDEQYF

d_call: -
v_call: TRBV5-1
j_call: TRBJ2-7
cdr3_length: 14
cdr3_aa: CASSLGGPSYEQNF

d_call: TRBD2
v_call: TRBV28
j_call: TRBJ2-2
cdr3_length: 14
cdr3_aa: CASRGLAGTGEMFF

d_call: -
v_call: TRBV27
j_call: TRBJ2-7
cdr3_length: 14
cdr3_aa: CASSFSGPVGEQYF

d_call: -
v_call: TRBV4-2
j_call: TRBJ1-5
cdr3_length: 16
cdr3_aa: CASSQEPAASNQPQHF

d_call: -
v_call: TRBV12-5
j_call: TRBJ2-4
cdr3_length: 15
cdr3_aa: CASVYRALAKNIQYF

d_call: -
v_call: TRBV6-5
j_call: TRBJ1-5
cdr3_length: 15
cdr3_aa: CASRKNRSTNQPQHF

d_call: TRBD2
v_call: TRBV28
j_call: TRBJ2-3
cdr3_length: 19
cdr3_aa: CASSEPGLAYPSSTDTQYF

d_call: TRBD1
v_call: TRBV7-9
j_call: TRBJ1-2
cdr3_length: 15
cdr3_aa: CASSSAGTGGLGYTF

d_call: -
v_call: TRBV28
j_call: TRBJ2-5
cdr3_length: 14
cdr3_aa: CASSPQDIQETQYF

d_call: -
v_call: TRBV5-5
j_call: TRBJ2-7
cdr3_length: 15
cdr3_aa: CASTDRTPSLYEQYF

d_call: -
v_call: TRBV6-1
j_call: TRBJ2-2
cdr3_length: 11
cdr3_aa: CASLIGGELFF

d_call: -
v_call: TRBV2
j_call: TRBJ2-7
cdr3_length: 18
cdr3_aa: CASSEGRSVQLTFYEQYF

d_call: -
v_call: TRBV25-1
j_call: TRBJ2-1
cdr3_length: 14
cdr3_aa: CASSSEAGRSEQFF

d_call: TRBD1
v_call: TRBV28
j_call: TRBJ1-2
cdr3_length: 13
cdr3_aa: CASTRTGYYGYTF

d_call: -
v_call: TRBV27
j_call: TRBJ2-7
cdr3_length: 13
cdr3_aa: CASSWRVDYEQYF

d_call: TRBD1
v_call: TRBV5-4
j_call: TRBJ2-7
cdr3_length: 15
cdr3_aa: CASSSPGQGGYEQYF

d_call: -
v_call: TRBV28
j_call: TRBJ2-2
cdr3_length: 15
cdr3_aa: CASAGLLGSTGELFF

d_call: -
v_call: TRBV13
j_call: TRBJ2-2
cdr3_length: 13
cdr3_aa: CASCSTSTGELLF

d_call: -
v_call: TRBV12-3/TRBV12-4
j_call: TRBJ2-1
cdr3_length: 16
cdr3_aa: CASSRPTKSAYNEQFF

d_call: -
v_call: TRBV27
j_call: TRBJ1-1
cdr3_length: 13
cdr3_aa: CASSFLGTTEAFF

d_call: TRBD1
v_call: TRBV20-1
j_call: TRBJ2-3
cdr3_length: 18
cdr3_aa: CSASPYGTGTGETDTQYF

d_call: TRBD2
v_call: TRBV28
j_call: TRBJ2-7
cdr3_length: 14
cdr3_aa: CTSSPRGGIDEQYF

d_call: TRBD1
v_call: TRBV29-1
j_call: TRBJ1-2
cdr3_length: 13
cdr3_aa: CSVADRGGYGYTF

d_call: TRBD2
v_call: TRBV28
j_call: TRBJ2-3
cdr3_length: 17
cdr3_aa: CASSFPLAGVSTDTQYF

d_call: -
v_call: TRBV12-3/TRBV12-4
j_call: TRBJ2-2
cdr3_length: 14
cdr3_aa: CASSFAVNTGELFF

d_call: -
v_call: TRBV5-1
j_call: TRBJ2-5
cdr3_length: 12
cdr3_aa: CASAGDAETQYF

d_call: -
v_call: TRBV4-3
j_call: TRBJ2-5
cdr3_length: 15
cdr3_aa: CASSQDQNRGETQYF

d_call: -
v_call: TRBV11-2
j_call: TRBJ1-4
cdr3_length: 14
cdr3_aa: CACSRPGTSLGLFF

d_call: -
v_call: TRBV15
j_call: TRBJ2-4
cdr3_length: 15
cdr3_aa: CATRPEPLGKNIQYF

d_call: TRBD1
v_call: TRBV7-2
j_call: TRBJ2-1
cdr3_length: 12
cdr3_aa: CASSPNRGPQFF

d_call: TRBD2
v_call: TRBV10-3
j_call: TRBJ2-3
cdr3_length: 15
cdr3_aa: CAITPGGRAPDTQYF

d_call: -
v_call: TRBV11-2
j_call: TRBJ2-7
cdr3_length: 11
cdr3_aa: CASSSPRGQYF

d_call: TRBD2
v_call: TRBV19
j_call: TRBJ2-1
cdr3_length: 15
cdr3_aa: CARSRSSGPYNEQFF

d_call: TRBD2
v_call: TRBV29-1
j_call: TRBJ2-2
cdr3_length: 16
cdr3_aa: CSVEDPRLAGSGELFF

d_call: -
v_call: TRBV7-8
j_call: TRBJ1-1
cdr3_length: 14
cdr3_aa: CASTGAVPRPEAFF

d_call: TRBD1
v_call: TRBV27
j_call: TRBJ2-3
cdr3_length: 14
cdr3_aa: CASSFGTVIDTQYF

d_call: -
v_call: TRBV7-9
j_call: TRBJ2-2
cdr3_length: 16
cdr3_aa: CASSFRKADTTGELFF

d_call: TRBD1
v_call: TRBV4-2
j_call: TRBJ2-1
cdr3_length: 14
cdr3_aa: CASSSSGDRGRQFF

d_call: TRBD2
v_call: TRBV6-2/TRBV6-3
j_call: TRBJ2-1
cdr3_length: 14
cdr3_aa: CASSYGGLDAEQFF

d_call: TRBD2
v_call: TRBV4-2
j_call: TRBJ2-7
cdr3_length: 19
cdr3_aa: CASSQGGLAAGRPTYEQYF

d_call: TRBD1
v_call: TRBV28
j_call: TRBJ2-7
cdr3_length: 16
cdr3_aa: CASSSRDRPSSYEQYF

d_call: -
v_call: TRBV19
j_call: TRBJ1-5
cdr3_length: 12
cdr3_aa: CASSNSNQPQHF